Each of the 21 T cell receptor beta chains below was sequenced from the same sample in a study of identical twins. TCRdb re-derived calls from the 5' RACE reads in MiXCR, one entry per CDR3 protein. Seen here are just over 500,000 distinct CDR3 sequences, about 20% observed once, and the top ten hold about 0.99%. The sample was also reused in another study, on T cells expressing NK-cell markers.

The sample comprised CD4+ T cells sorted from blood. Receptors were obtained from a woman between 18 and 29 years old in good health.

This chain connects TRBV12-3 or TRBV12-4 to TRBJ2-5; no definite D call. The V end lost 7 bases, the J end lost 5 bases, and 23 bases lay between the germline ends. There are 16 residues in the CDR3. CDR3 DNA sequence: TGTGCCAGCAATTCCCCGACGGGCGAGAGTTGGGAGACCCAGTACTTC. The encoded protein is CASNSPTGESWETQYF.

This clonotype was detected a few times. The V gene is TRBV20-1, the J gene TRBJ2-1; 8 nucleotides agree with TRBD2. Germline values: CDR1 DFQATT, CDR2 SNEGSKA (reference sequence). The V and J ends lost 5 bases and 11 bases, in that order; junction bases with no gene match: 11. The CDR3 totals 13 residues. CDR3 region: CSAQGLEIPQQFF. CDR3 coding DNA: TGCAGTGCTCAGGGACTAGAAATACCTCAGCAGTTCTTC.

This clonotype was recorded at least ten times. J is TRBJ1-6 and V is TRBV20-1; 10 bases are shared with TRBD1. The CDR3 has 16 amino acids. The ends lost 2 bases at V and 11 bases at J; junction bases unmatched: 12. Germline V lookup: CDR1 DFQATT, CDR2 SNEGSKA (reference sequence). The CDR3 here is CSARKPGTGESAPLHF. CDR3 DNA: TGCAGTGCTAGAAAACCCGGGACAGGGGAATCTGCACCCCTCCACTTT.

V usage is TRBV20-1 and J usage is TRBJ2-5; either TRBD1 or TRBD2 may fit D (5 bases each). Germline V lookup: CDR1 DFQATT, CDR2 SNEGSKA (reference sequence). Trimming shortened V by 2 bases and J by 5 bases, and 15 bases separated the two germline ends. This CDR3 has 14 residues. Here the CDR3 reads CSARPGPVLETQYF. The CDR3 DNA reads as TGCAGTGCTAGACCGGGACCTGTGTTGGAGACCCAGTACTTC.

The rearrangement links TRBV5-5 to TRBJ1-4, with 11 bases identical to TRBD1. Germline assignment: CDR1 SGHKS and CDR2 YYEKEE (reference sequence). Germline trimming cut 2 bases from V and 10 bases from J; bases unmatched to any gene: 10. The CDR3 has 16 residues. CDR3 region: CASSFGQGATIAKLFF. The CDR3 DNA reads as TGTGCCAGCAGCTTCGGACAGGGGGCTACGATAGCAAAACTGTTTTTT.

This clonotype appeared a few times. The J gene is TRBJ2-7, the V gene TRBV20-1; 7 nucleotides line up with TRBD1. The CDR3 totals 14 residues. Germline V lookup: CDR1 DFQATT, CDR2 SNEGSKA (reference sequence). The V and J ends lost 0 bases and 3 bases, in that order; junction bases with no gene match: 5. Here the CDR3 DNA reads TGCAGTGCTAGAGATTGGGACAGCCACTACGAGCAGTACTTC. Encoded protein: CSARDWDSHYEQYF.

The rearrangement joins TRBV9 to TRBJ2-4, with TRBD2 matching over 7 bases. The germline CDR1 and CDR2 sequences are SGDLS and YYNGEE. Trimming took 3 bases from V and 7 from J; bases not matched to a gene: 7. This CDR3 is 14 amino acids long. In nucleotides, the CDR3 is TGTGCCAGCAGCGCCCGCCCCGGGGGGAACATTCAGTACTTC. Translating it yields CASSARPGGNIQYF.

The chain couples TRBV6-5 to TRBJ2-4, with 7 positions matching TRBD1. V lost 2 bases to trimming and J lost 0 bases; unmatched junction nucleotides: 1. The CDR3 is made up of 15 amino acids. The V gene's germline CDR1 is MNHEY and CDR2 SVGAGI. CDR3 coding DNA: TGTGCCAGCAGTTACGCAGGGGGAGCCAAAAACATTCAGTACTTC. This translates into CASSYAGGAKNIQYF.

The V and J genes are TRBV2 and TRBJ1-5; 8 bases are shared with TRBD1. CDR3 length: 13 amino acids. Germline lookup yields CDR1 SNHLY and CDR2 FYNNEI. With 6 bases clipped from V and 5 bases from J, the junction kept 3 bases outside the gene matches. The CDR3 DNA is TGTGCCAGCAGACCGGACAGGGATCAGCCCCAGCATTTT. This translates into CASRPDRDQPQHF. The whole variable domain, filled in from reference TRBV2 and TRBJ1-5, reads EPEVTQTPSHQVTQMGQEVILRCVPISNHLYFYWYRQILGQKVEFLVSFYNNEISEKSEIFDDQFSVERPDGSNFTLKIRSTKLEDSAMYFCASRPDRDQPQHFGDGTRLSIL.

The chain joins TRBV5-1 to TRBJ2-5; 8 nucleotides align to TRBD1. The CDR3 contains 18 residues. The junction had 18 bases not matched to a gene; V was cut back by 4 bases and J by 4 bases. CDR1 is SGHRS and CDR2 is YFSETQ in the germline V gene. CDR3 in DNA: TGCGCCAGCAGCCGTGTCCCCCCTGGGGCAGGGGGCCTAGAGACCCAGTACTTC. This codes for CASSRVPPGAGGLETQYF. The full variable domain, rest sourced from reference TRBV5-1 and TRBJ2-5, is KAGVTQTPRYLIKTRGQQVTLSCSPISGHRSVSWYQQTPGQGLQFLFEYFSETQRNKGNFPGRFSGRQFSNSRSEMNVSTLELGDSALYLCASSRVPPGAGGLETQYFGPGTRLLVL.

The chain is built from TRBV12-3 or TRBV12-4 and TRBJ2-1, with D maybe TRBD2 (6 bases). This CDR3 comprises 15 residues. The ends were cut back, 3 bases at V and 3 bases at J, with 12 bases in the middle. CDR3 DNA: TGTGCCAGCAGTTTGGATGGGGACTTCTACAATGAGCAGTTCTTC. Translated, it gives CASSLDGDFYNEQFF.

The gene calls are TRBV20-1 and TRBJ1-1; D ambiguous. Trimming pared 6 bases from V and 1 base from J, leaving 12 bases between. Germline CDR1 reads DFQATT; CDR2 reads SNEGSKA (reference sequence). The length of the CDR3 is 13 residues. CDR3 amino acids: CSALDAANTEAFF. CDR3 coding DNA: TGCAGTGCACTGGACGCGGCGAACACTGAAGCTTTCTTT.

Ten or more counts support this clonotype. V usage is TRBV6-5 and J usage is TRBJ2-1; no firm D call. Germline CDR1 is MNHEY and CDR2 is SVGAGI. The CDR3 is 11 amino acids. V lost 2 bases and J lost 8, with 4 bases in between. The CDR3 spells CASSYDYEQFF. Written as DNA, the CDR3 is TGTGCCAGCAGTTACGACTATGAGCAGTTCTTC.

This chain uses TRBV7-2 with TRBJ2-1; tentative D call: TRBD2 (5 bases). Germline V gives CDR1 SGHTA, CDR2 FQGNSA. V shed 4 bases and J shed 6 bases, with 13 bases lying between them. The CDR3 is 14 residues long. DNA of the CDR3: TGTGCCAGCAGCTCGGACTTTGGATCCAATGAGCAGTTCTTC. Amino acid sequence: CASSSDFGSNEQFF.

The V and J genes are TRBV7-3 and TRBJ2-1; no firm D call. Germline V CDR1 and CDR2: SGHTA, FQGTGA. The germline V and J ends were trimmed by 5 bases and 4 bases, with 12 bases remaining between them. The CDR3 covers 14 residues. The CDR3 sequence is CASSPGPPYNEQFF. The CDR3 bases are TGTGCCAGCAGCCCCGGGCCCCCGTACAATGAGCAGTTCTTC.

The sample holds many counts of this clonotype. The CDR3: CAISEGPDRAPNEQFF. As DNA, the CDR3 is TGTGCCATCAGTGAGGGACCCGATAGGGCACCCAATGAGCAGTTCTTC. This sequence joins TRBV10-3 and TRBJ2-1; no reliable D call. The CDR3 has 16 amino acids. CDR1 is ENHRY and CDR2 is SYGVKD in the germline V gene. V was shortened by 2 bases and J by 6 bases, with 17 bases between the two germline ends.

V and J are TRBV4-1 and TRBJ1-1, with TRBD1 identical over 8 bases. The CDR3 consists of 15 residues. Germline V gene sequence: CDR1 MGHRA, CDR2 YSYEKL. The trim removed 7 bases at V and 0 bases at J, leaving 7 bases unmatched. CDR3 residues: CASTRTGSMNTEAFF. The DNA for the CDR3 is TGCGCCAGCACCAGGACAGGGTCCATGAACACTGAAGCTTTCTTT.

This clonotype has just a few counts. The chain couples TRBV12-3 or TRBV12-4 to TRBJ2-7; 9 bases are a match to TRBD2. This CDR3 spans 17 amino acids. V trimming: 6 bases; J trimming: 4 bases; junction bases outside the gene matches: 16. The CDR3 loop is CASSPSRVAGDPYEQYF. CDR3 nucleotides: TGTGCCAGCAGCCCGTCTCGGGTAGCGGGGGACCCTTACGAGCAGTACTTC.

This clonotype was seen at least ten times. The CDR3 DNA sequence: TGTGCCAGCAGTTACTCAGGAGGGGCGGGCTACGAGCAGTACTTC. Amino acids: CASSYSGGAGYEQYF. This chain joins TRBV6-5 and TRBJ2-7; possible D gene TRBD2, 6 bases. The CDR3 consists of 15 residues. The V and J ends lost 0 bases and 3 bases respectively, with 12 bases between them. CDR1 and CDR2 from the germline V gene are MNHEY and SVGAGI.

This chain joins TRBV6-5 and TRBJ1-2; 8 bases line up with TRBD1. The V gene end was trimmed by 2 bases and the J gene end by 4 bases; junction bases not matched to a gene: 6. This CDR3 contains 15 residues. The V gene's germline CDR1 is MNHEY and CDR2 SVGAGI. CDR3 in DNA: TGTGCCAGCAGTTACCCCCCGGACAGGGCCTATGGCTACACCTTC. Amino acid sequence: CASSYPPDRAYGYTF.

V is TRBV18 and J is TRBJ1-1; the D is unclear. Germline CDR1 reads KGHSH; CDR2 reads LQKENI. The V end was cut by 5 bases, the J end by 7 bases, with 23 bases between. CDR3 length: 16 amino acids. Here the CDR3 DNA reads TGTGCCAGCTCATCGGACGTACTACTCTCCGAGGATGAAGCTTTCTTT. The encoded protein is CASSSDVLLSEDEAFF.